The clone carrying this TCR beta chain was observed a single time. J gave up 4 bases and V 2 bases, and 4 bases lay outside the gene matches. The CDR3 contains 15 residues. Germline V gene data show CDR1 as KGHDR and CDR2 as SFDVKD. The data are from a study of blood T cell repertoires in COVID-19. Study-wide context: Sites across the United States, Italy and Spain contributed samples from acute and convalescent COVID-19. From T cells, B-cell-depleted T cells, or PBMCs came the material, which was cDNA or gDNA.

Authors' processing steps: For nucleated cells, counts were estimated from reference gene primer amplification. The protocol was immunoSEQ multiplex PCR, while the TCRdb copy is restricted to in-frame clones and leaves out a portion. The DNA gave D and trimming, while V, J and clone size come from that table. The repertoire holds some 140,000 clones, roughly nine tenths seen once, with roughly 0.51% in the top ten. This sequence originates from a man aged 50-60 years with acute or convalescent COVID-19. The chain employs TRBV24-1 and TRBJ2-3, with 8 bases that match TRBD2. Sequenced: peripheral blood. The chain's CDR3 is CATSDSRAGADTQYF. As DNA, the CDR3 is TGTGCCACCAGTGATTCTCGAGCGGGAGCAGATACGCAGTATTTT.